This TCR beta chain emerged from a study of EBV T-cell therapy then PD-1 blockade in nasopharyngeal carcinoma. Deletions cut 6 bases from V and 5 bases from J, with 10 bases between. The CDR3 has 12 residues. Using immunoSEQ multiplex PCR, the repertoire was profiled, and TCRdb retains in-frame clones only, with some absent. This sample has more than 15,000 clones, with approximately 88% found just once. Worth noting for this clone: As yet, its antigen is unknown.

Treatment indicated: AdE1-LMPpoly-expanded autologous EBV-specific T-cell therapy followed by anti-PD-1 nivolumab. The receptor comes from a man aged 35 to 55 with nasopharyngeal carcinoma. The chain recombines TRBV12-3 or TRBV12-4 with TRBJ1-1; D is unclear. The input for sequencing was CD8+ T cells from blood, taken at day 0 from a patient whose treatment included autologous EBV-specific T cells and nivolumab. The CDR3 sequence: CASSLGRTEAFF. As DNA, the CDR3 is TGTGCCAGCAGCCTGGGGAGAACTGAAGCTTTCTTT.